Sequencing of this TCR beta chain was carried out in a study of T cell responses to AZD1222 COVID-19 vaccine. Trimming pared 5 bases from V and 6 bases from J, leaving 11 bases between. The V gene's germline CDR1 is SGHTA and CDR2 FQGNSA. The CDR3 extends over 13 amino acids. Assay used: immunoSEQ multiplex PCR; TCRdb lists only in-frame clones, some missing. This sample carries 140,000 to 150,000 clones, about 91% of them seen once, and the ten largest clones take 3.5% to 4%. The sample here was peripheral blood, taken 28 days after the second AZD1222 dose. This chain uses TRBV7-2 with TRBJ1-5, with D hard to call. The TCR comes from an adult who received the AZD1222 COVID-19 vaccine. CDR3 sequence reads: CASSPALGQPQHF. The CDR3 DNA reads TGTGCCAGCAGCCCAGCCCTGGGTCAGCCCCAGCATTTT.